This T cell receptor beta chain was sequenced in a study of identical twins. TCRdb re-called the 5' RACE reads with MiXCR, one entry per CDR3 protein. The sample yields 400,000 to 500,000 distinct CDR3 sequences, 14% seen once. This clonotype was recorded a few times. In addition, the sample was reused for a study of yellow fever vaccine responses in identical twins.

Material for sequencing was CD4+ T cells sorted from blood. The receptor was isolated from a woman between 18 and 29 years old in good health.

In DNA, the CDR3 is TGTGCCAGCAGTCCAGACAGGGTACTCTCCTACGAGCAGTACTTC. This sequence encodes CASSPDRVLSYEQYF. The chain has TRBV2 and TRBJ2-7; TRBD1 matches 7 bases. V dropped 5 bases and J dropped 0; count of bases not matched to a gene: 7. Germline assignment: CDR1 SNHLY and CDR2 FYNNEI. The CDR3 has 15 amino acids.